The sequence of this T cell receptor beta chain was determined in a study of T cell repertoires in cytomegalovirus infection. Overall study context: CMV epitopes used comprised recently identified HLA-C-restricted ones and well-studied HLA-B-restricted ones. An indication of both CMV infection and matching HLA type came from public TCR beta signatures. Overall study results and limits: Totalled public TCR beta family frequency picked out people who carried CMV plus the relevant HLA. Across the ex vivo response, the dominant clonotypes were HLA-C-restricted CMV-specific TCR beta clonotypes.

TCRdb re-called the reads with MiXCR, one entry per CDR3 protein. This table holds approximately 990,000 distinct CDR3 sequences, roughly 31% found once. This CDR3 is built from 13 residues. Germline V gives CDR1 MGHDK, CDR2 SYGVNS. V was shortened by 6 bases and J by 9 bases, with 15 bases between the two germline ends. This clonotype was observed a few times. Its target is unknown. The material was cultured CD8+ T cells from PBMCs, obtained from culture after CMV antigen stimulation. This rearrangement joins TRBV25-1 to TRBJ2-1; D unclear. The source is a human donor in good health (CMV status not recorded). Some clones in this sample may be carry-over from other donors' samples. CDR3 sequence: CASRGIRPGEQFF. The CDR3 nucleotides are TGTGCCAGCAGAGGGATCCGCCCCGGTGAGCAGTTCTTC.